This T cell receptor (beta chain) was identified in a study of PD-1 blockade in classical Hodgkin lymphoma. Every patient was affected by relapse after autologous stem cell transplantation, while exposure to brentuximab vedotin was not uniform. Best responses fell into complete response, partial response or progressive disease. In the case of this clone: Antigen specificity is unknown. The junction and the germline gene differ at one end; a read error may be behind it.

Profiled with immunoSEQ multiplex PCR; TCRdb holds only in-frame clones, not every one. The sample shows 45,000 to 55,000 clones, about 84% of them seen only once. The study's findings and limits: Those patients who began receiving nivolumab less than 1 year after ASCT had lower diversity, and they were excluded. Complete responders possessed baseline diversity comparable to newly diagnosed patients. CD4+ TCR diversity rose significantly by C4D1, and CD8+ TCR diversity did not.

This CDR3 is built from 13 residues. Per the germline V gene, CDR1 is PRHDT and CDR2 is FYEKMQ (reference sequence). This TCR derives from a human donor with classical Hodgkin lymphoma. The sequences come from peripheral blood mononuclear cells (PBMCs), collected at baseline. The chain uses TRBV13 and TRBJ2-7; tentatively, D is TRBD1 (6 bases). CDR3 region: CASSPRTAVPFTW. The CDR3 coding sequence is TGTGCCAGCAGCCCGCGGACAGCCGTCCCTTTTACTTGG.